A single sample is the source of the 12 T cell receptor beta chains below, sequenced in a study of blood T cell repertoires in COVID-19. The assay was immunoSEQ multiplex PCR, and TCRdb's table has in-frame clones only and misses some. In the table there are 98,000 or so clones, 65% to 90% of which are singletons. Sequencing used peripheral blood. Receptors were obtained from a man in his fifties or sixties with acute or convalescent COVID-19.

This clone was picked up a small number of times. The chain carries TRBV27 and TRBJ1-5; TRBD1 aligns across 7 bases. The germline gives CDR1 MNHEY, CDR2 SMNVEV (reference sequence). The CDR3 is made up of 16 amino acids. Unmatched junction bases numbered 8, after V lost 6 bases and J lost 0 bases. Written as DNA, the CDR3 is TGTGCCAGCAGACTGACAGGGCTTTCTAGCAATCAGCCCCAGCATTTT. It is translated as CASRLTGLSSNQPQHF.

V usage is TRBV7-2 and J usage is TRBJ1-2; 9 bases match TRBD1. The CDR3 has 15 residues. The trim removed 4 bases at V and 6 bases at J, leaving 9 bases unmatched. CDR1 SGHTA and CDR2 FQGNSA come from the germline V gene. CDR3 sequence: CASSSGQGEINGYTF. CDR3 DNA sequence: TGTGCCAGCAGCTCGGGACAGGGTGAGATAAATGGCTACACCTTC.

The genes are TRBV30 and TRBJ2-6; 7 nucleotides agree with TRBD2. The junction had 4 bases not matched to a gene; V was cut back by 2 bases and J by 0 bases. The CDR3 is 16 amino acids. The germline CDR1 and CDR2 sequences are GTSNPN and SVGIG (reference sequence). CDR3 nucleotide sequence: TGTGCCTGGAGTCAGGGACTAAGCTCTGGGGCCAACGTCCTGACTTTC. It yields the protein CAWSQGLSSGANVLTF.

The genes are TRBV7-2 and TRBJ2-5; D is possibly TRBD1 (5 bases). Trimming cost V 5 bases and J 4 bases, with 14 bases left between them. CDR1 is SGHTA, CDR2 FQGNSA, per germline. The CDR3 totals 14 residues. The CDR3 is CASSRTPSPETQYF. For the CDR3, the DNA is TGTGCCAGCAGCAGGACACCGTCTCCAGAGACCCAGTACTTC.

The chain recombines TRBV12-3 or TRBV12-4 with TRBJ1-5, with TRBD1 as a possible D gene (6 bases). The CDR3 extends over 12 amino acids. V lost 6 bases and J lost 9, with 12 bases in between. This chain's CDR3 is CASSPGHPPQHF. The CDR3 DNA is TGTGCCAGCAGCCCGGGACATCCGCCCCAGCATTTT.

This sequence joins TRBV5-1 and TRBJ1-3; possibly TRBD1 for D (5 bases). CDR1 is SGHRS, CDR2 YFSETQ, per germline. V was clipped by 0 bases and J by 3 bases, with 10 bases between them. The CDR3 totals 15 residues. The CDR3 loop reads CASSLDGAYGNTIYF. The CDR3 nucleotides read TGCGCCAGCAGCTTGGATGGGGCGTATGGAAACACCATATATTTT.

The table lists this clone with a few counts. The genes are TRBV6-5 and TRBJ1-1; D possibly corresponds to TRBD1 (6 bases). Germline values: CDR1 MNHEY, CDR2 SVGAGI. The V and J ends lost 0 bases and 10 bases respectively, with 6 bases between them. The CDR3 totals 11 residues. This CDR3 reads CASSYSGAAFF. The CDR3 DNA sequence: TGTGCCAGCAGTTACTCGGGGGCAGCTTTCTTT.

The V and J genes are TRBV7-8 and TRBJ2-2; TRBD2 is a possible D gene (6 bases). CDR1 is SGHVS, CDR2 FQNEAQ, per germline. V was clipped by 0 bases and J by 7 bases, with 12 bases between them. This CDR3 region has 15 residues. As DNA, the CDR3 is TGTGCCAGCAGCTTAGCCTTATCTAGCGTCGGGGAGCTGTTTTTT. Encoded protein: CASSLALSSVGELFF.

The rearrangement uses TRBV6-5 and TRBJ1-2, with 9 bases identical to TRBD1. V trimming: 7 bases; J trimming: 8 bases; junction bases outside the gene matches: 8. Germline V CDR1 and CDR2: MNHEY, SVGAGI. The CDR3 is made up of 13 amino acids. This CDR3 reads CASTTGGAKGYTF. The CDR3 DNA follows: TGTGCCAGCACCACAGGGGGCGCAAAGGGCTACACCTTC.

The rearrangement uses TRBV2 and TRBJ1-1; D is possibly TRBD1 (5 bases). The CDR3 length is 13 residues. Deletions cut 8 bases from V and 5 bases from J, with 15 bases between. CDR1 and CDR2 from the germline V gene are SNHLY and FYNNEI. CDR3 sequence: CASAARVRTEAFF. In DNA, the CDR3 is TGTGCCAGCGCGGCCAGGGTAAGAACTGAAGCTTTCTTT.

The chain is built from TRBV19 and TRBJ1-5; 9 nucleotides line up with TRBD1. V shed 3 bases and J 4 bases; nucleotides not matched to a gene: 10. The CDR3 contains 17 residues. In germline, CDR1 is LNHDA, CDR2 SQIVND (reference sequence). Here the CDR3 reads CASSIIPGTGSNQPQHF. As DNA, the CDR3 is TGTGCCAGTAGTATCATACCCGGGACAGGGTCAAATCAGCCCCAGCATTTT. The variable domain in full, with the rest retrieved from reference TRBV19 and TRBJ1-5, is DGGITQSPKYLFRKEGQNVTLSCEQNLNHDAMYWYRQDPGQGLRLIYYSQIVNDFQKGDIAEGYSVSREKKESFPLTVTSAQKNPTAFYLCASSIIPGTGSNQPQHFGDGTRLSIL.

This clone was seen only a few times. The chain has TRBV7-3 and TRBJ2-3, with 7 bases aligning to TRBD2. CDR3 length equals 15 residues. Germline assignment: CDR1 SGHTA and CDR2 FQGTGA. The ends lost 5 bases at V and 2 bases at J; junction bases unmatched: 7. CDR3 DNA: TGTGCCAGCAGCCGATCAGCGGGGTTCACAGATACGCAGTATTTT. Translated: CASSRSAGFTDTQYF.